The 16 T cell receptor beta chains listed next were all sequenced from one sample in a study of CD49a tissue-resident CD8 T cells in human skin. Clones were sequenced by immunoSEQ multiplex PCR, and TCRdb holds only the in-frame ones, with some missing. The data contain over a hundred clones, around 68% of them seen just once; the ten biggest clones take up about 57%. Sequences were obtained from CD103+ CD49a- CD8+ T cells sorted from skin epidermis. The receptors stem from a human donor in good health.

The chain couples TRBV19 to TRBJ1-5, with D perhaps matching TRBD1 (5 bases). CDR1 is LNHDA and CDR2 is SQIVND in the germline V gene (reference sequence). The V end lost 11 bases, the J end lost 0 bases, and 17 bases lay between the germline ends. The CDR3 length is 15 residues. The CDR3 region is CASSWSQGSNQPQHF. DNA of the CDR3: TGTGCCTCGAGCTGGAGTCAGGGTAGCAATCAGCCCCAGCATTTT.

The V call is TRBV21-1, the J call TRBJ2-3; no check of the table's D call, TRBD1, against the DNA was made. TRBV21-1 is assigned pseudogene status. This CDR3 spans 17 amino acids. CDR3 amino acids: CASSERVATVMQDTQYF. The DNA of the CDR3 is TGTGCCAGCAGCGAACGTGTGGCTACAGTCATGCAAGATACGCAGTATTTT.

This chain joins TRBV30 and TRBJ1-2; perhaps TRBD1 as D (6 bases). The ends were cut back, 2 bases at V and 1 base at J, with 14 bases in the middle. The CDR3 covers 15 residues. The germline V gene has CDR1 GTSNPN and CDR2 SVGIG (reference sequence). The CDR3 nucleotides read TGTGCCTGGAGTATCGGACAGTACCTTAACTATGGCTACACCTTC. Amino acids: CAWSIGQYLNYGYTF.

The rearrangement uses TRBV5-8 and TRBJ2-3; 14 positions match TRBD2. J lost 4 bases, V lost 0 bases, and 7 bases had no gene match. This CDR3 is built from 18 residues. Germline-derived CDR1 and CDR2 are SGHTS and YDEGEE. Written as DNA, the CDR3 is TGTGCCAGCAGCTTGGGCCTCAGGACTAGCGGGAGGTCAGATACGCAGTATTTT. Its translation is CASSLGLRTSGRSDTQYF.

The rearrangement links TRBV7-8 to TRBJ2-1; no firm D call. This CDR3 is built from 16 residues. With 1 base removed from V and 0 bases from J, the gap between germline ends came to 10 bases. The germline V gene has CDR1 SGHVS and CDR2 FQNEAQ. The DNA of the CDR3 is TGTGCCAGCAGCTTAGTTGGGCTAAGCTCCTACAATGAGCAGTTCTTC. Protein sequence: CASSLVGLSSYNEQFF.

The chain links TRBV6-5 to TRBJ2-3; D may be TRBD2 (5 bases). Germline V CDR1 and CDR2: MNHEY, SVGAGI. Trimming left V 6 bases short and J 4 bases short, with 17 bases between. CDR3 length: 15 amino acids. CDR3: CASSPYLTSSDTQYF. The DNA for the CDR3 is TGTGCCAGCAGCCCTTACCTTACTAGTTCAGATACGCAGTATTTT.

The genes are TRBV7-6 and TRBJ2-7; tentatively, D is TRBD1 (6 bases). The V gene's germline CDR1 is SGHVS and CDR2 FNYEAQ. V lost 5 bases and J 0 bases, leaving 17 bases between the germline ends. This CDR3 is 16 amino acids long. CDR3 amino acids: CASSPTGIRSSYEQYF. Written as DNA, the CDR3 is TGTGCCAGCAGCCCAACAGGGATTAGGAGCTCCTACGAGCAGTACTTC.

By proportion, this clone is hyperexpanded (1% or more). This chain connects TRBV4-2 to TRBJ2-2; D ambiguous. The CDR3 length is 16 residues. Per germline, CDR1 LGHNA and CDR2 YNFKEQ. Trimming pared 0 bases from V and 2 bases from J, leaving 10 bases between. The CDR3 DNA sequence: TGTGCCAGCAGCCAAGAGCTACCTACTAACACCGGGGAGCTGTTTTTT. Residues: CASSQELPTNTGELFF.

The CDR3 region is CASSGGLAALGEQYF. CDR3 nucleotides: TGTGCCAGCAGCGGGGGACTAGCTGCGCTTGGCGAGCAGTACTTC. The chain employs TRBV5-6 and TRBJ2-7, with 9 bases lining up with TRBD2. Germline CDR1 is SGHDT and CDR2 is YYEEEE. J gave up 6 bases and V 4 bases, and 11 bases lay outside the gene matches. The CDR3 covers 15 residues. The full variable domain, rest sourced from reference TRBV5-6 and TRBJ2-7, is DAGVTQSPTHLIKTRGQQVTLRCSPKSGHDTVSWYQQALGQGPQFIFQYYEEEERQRGNFPDRFSGHQFPNYSSELNVNALLLGDSALYLCASSGGLAALGEQYFGPGTRLTVT.

The CDR3 spells CASSTQAGARETQYF. Here the CDR3 DNA reads TGTGCCAGCAGCACGCAAGCGGGGGCCCGGGAGACCCAGTACTTC. The rearrangement joins TRBV27 to TRBJ2-5, with 8 positions matching TRBD2. This CDR3 region has 15 residues. The V gene's germline CDR1 is MNHEY and CDR2 SMNVEV (reference sequence). The trim removed 6 bases at V and 5 bases at J, leaving 11 bases unmatched.

The rearrangement uses TRBV7-9 and TRBJ2-5, with D possibly TRBD2 on 5 matching bases. The V and J ends lost 3 bases and 5 bases respectively, with 13 bases between them. This CDR3 has 14 amino acids. In germline, CDR1 is SEHNR, CDR2 FQNEAQ (reference sequence). The CDR3 DNA sequence: TGTGCCAGCAGCTTCTTAGGGTCGGGGGAGACCCAGTACTTC. Translation: CASSFLGSGETQYF.

J is TRBJ1-1 and V is TRBV27; D unclear. The CDR3 extends over 13 amino acids. The V end was cut by 0 bases, the J end by 6 bases, with 8 bases between. CDR1 MNHEY and CDR2 SMNVEV come from the germline V gene (reference sequence). The DNA for the CDR3 is TGTGCCAGCAGTTTATCGATACGGTCTGAAGCTTTCTTT. This translates into CASSLSIRSEAFF.

The rearrangement uses TRBV5-4 and TRBJ2-1; the D is unclear. CDR1 and CDR2 (germline): SGHNT, YYREEE (reference sequence). V lost 3 bases to trimming and J lost 5 bases, with 12 bases between them. This CDR3 is 14 amino acids long. This CDR3 is CASSWVGNDNEQFF. The CDR3 DNA is TGTGCCAGCAGCTGGGTGGGCAACGACAATGAGCAGTTCTTC.

This clone was recorded a few times. Since a far larger clone is one base different, this is likely a read error. The same CDR3 also results from other DNA sequences found in this sample. For the CDR3, the DNA is TGCGCCAGCAGCCAAGAGTTGCCCGCAGGGTGGGCTGGCTACACATTC. Translated, it gives CASSQELPAGWAGYTF. The chain couples TRBV4-1 to TRBJ1-2; tentatively, D is TRBD1 (5 bases). The CDR3 runs 16 residues. Germline V lookup: CDR1 MGHRA, CDR2 YSYEKL.

The chain carries TRBV19 and TRBJ2-7; 10 bases agree with TRBD1. Unmatched junction bases numbered 11, after V lost 5 bases and J lost 4 bases. Germline values: CDR1 LNHDA, CDR2 SQIVND (reference sequence). The CDR3 consists of 16 residues. The CDR3 DNA reads TGTGCCAGTAGTCCCCCATACGGGACAGGGGTTTACGAGCAGTACTTC. It is translated as CASSPPYGTGVYEQYF.

The chain couples TRBV7-2 to TRBJ1-6, with 10 bases aligning to TRBD1. J gave up 7 bases and V 3 bases, and 3 bases lay outside the gene matches. The CDR3 spans 15 residues. Looked up from germline, CDR1 is SGHTA and CDR2 is FQGNSA. CDR3 region: CASSLSTGGNSPLHF. The CDR3 DNA is TGTGCCAGCAGCTTGTCGACAGGGGGCAATTCACCCCTCCACTTT.